This T cell receptor (beta chain) stems from a study of shared clonotypes between healthy human individuals (dated by TCRdb to the early 2020s). Background on the whole study: Three men and two women, aged 18 to 49 years, made up the cohort. Blood TCR repertoires of about 5 healthy adults were deeply sequenced to estimate repertoire size and the extent of clonotype sharing between individuals. To increase sequencing depth and limit assay-specific biases, different laboratories used diverse techniques to prepare libraries and sequence TCR repertoires. Leukapheresis yielded between about 0.9 and 9 billion PBMCs per donor.

In regard to this clone: Its antigen is unknown. Qualities for individual bases were not recorded, and no much larger clone is one base off.

Using the deep immunoSEQ assay, TCR CDR3 regions were amplified from genomic DNA by multiplex PCR. Extracted genomic DNA from each cell subset was spread evenly across all wells of several immunoSEQ 96-well plates, with each plate serving as a replicate. For unsorted PBMC, roughly 0.3 ug of genomic DNA, equivalent to about 30,000 T cell genomes, went into each replicate PCR. Ten immunoSEQ deep assay plates were used to sequence unsorted PBMC genomic DNA. Purified libraries were measured with a Qubit 3.0 fluorometer, size-checked on a Bioanalyzer 2100, and measured again with the KAPA Library Quantification kit. Each immunoSEQ 96-well plate was sequenced on its own single-read 150-cycle Illumina NextSeq 550 flow cell. Under the source paper's analysis protocol: Because the immunoSEQ output held only junctional sequences and lacked quality scores, the filtering could not match the filtering applied to full-length reads. Sequences were annotated with PyIR, a Python wrapper for IgBLAST v1.9, and V/J genes and CDR3 were assigned using IMGT germline references. Reads were filtered out if the reads had weak V/J assignments (E-value above 1e-6), no CDR3, stop codons, out-of-frame junctions, or ambiguous translated residues. V3J clonotypes were defined as sequences sharing the same inferred V gene, J gene, and CDR3 amino acid sequence. Percentage overlap between repertoires was calculated by dividing the number of shared unique clonotypes by the size of the smaller repertoire. Richness of each repertoire was evaluated using RTK rarefaction, the Chao1 estimator, and Recon v2.1 estimates of unobserved clonotypes. TCRdb took over this immuneACCESS table, retaining in-frame rearrangements with V and J assigned. Such tables are incomplete; in checked studies, under half of the missing clones stem from an unresolved V gene, and the remainder is unexplained. V and J calls and clone size are copied from that table; D and trimming were computed from the DNA. The sample table shows 470,000 or so clones, and approximately 78% are seen once. Of the sample, more than 10% is held by the ten largest clones.

Broad study findings and their caveats: Only blood was sampled, and tissue TCR repertoires likely differ from those in blood. Because the study included a small number of donors, the genetic and exposure-history diversity represented was limited. Based on pairwise subsampling, the degree of clonotype sharing among donors was expected to be affected by sequencing depth.

Healthy HIV-negative adults with no recently reported acute infections or vaccinations were included as donors. Every donor was a Caucasian adult living in Nashville, Tennessee, USA. For unsorted samples, around 90 million PBMCs were counted, and genomic DNA was extracted using the QIAamp DNA Blood Mini kit. After blood collection by leukapheresis, PBMCs were isolated using Ficoll-Histopaque density gradient centrifugation and then cryopreserved in the vapor phase of liquid nitrogen. Including cysteine and phenylalanine, the CDR3 has 14 amino acids. Only the CDR3 DNA stays, 42 bases, in frame from base 1. In the germline V gene, CDR1 corresponds to MNHEY and CDR2 to SVGAGI. V loses 5 bases, J loses 6 bases, and the germline ends lie 17 bases apart.

The specimen was PBMCs. The rearrangement joined TRBV6-5 to TRBJ2-7; the D gene is possibly TRBD1 or TRBD2, each agreeing over 6 bases. This TCR was recovered from a woman aged 40 to 55 in good health. Some clones in this sample may be carry-over from other donors' samples. CDR3 reads: CASSPHQGGSEQYF. Here is the DNA: TGTGCCAGCAGTCCCCATCAAGGGGGGTCCGAGCAGTACTTC.